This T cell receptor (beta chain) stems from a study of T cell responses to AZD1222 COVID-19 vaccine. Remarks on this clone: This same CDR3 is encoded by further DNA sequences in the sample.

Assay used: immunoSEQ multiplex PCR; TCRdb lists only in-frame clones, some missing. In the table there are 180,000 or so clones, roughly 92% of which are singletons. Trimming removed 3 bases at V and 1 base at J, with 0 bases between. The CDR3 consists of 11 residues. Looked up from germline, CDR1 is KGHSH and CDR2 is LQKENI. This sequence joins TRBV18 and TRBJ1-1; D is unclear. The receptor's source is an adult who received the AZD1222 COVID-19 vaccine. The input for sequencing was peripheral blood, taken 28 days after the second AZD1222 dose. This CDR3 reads CASSPNTEAFF. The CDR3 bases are TGTGCCAGCTCACCGAACACTGAAGCTTTCTTT.